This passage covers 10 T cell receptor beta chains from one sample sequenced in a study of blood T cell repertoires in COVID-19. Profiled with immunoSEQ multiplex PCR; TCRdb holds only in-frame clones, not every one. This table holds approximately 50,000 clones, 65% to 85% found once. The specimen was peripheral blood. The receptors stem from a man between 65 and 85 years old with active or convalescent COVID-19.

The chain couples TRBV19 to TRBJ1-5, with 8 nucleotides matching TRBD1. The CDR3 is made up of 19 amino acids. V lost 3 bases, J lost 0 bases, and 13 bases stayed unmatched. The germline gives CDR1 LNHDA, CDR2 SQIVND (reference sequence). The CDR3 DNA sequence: TGTGCCAGTAGTATCGCCGGGACAGGAGGTCCTTATAGCAATCAGCCCCAGCATTTT. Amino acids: CASSIAGTGGPYSNQPQHF.

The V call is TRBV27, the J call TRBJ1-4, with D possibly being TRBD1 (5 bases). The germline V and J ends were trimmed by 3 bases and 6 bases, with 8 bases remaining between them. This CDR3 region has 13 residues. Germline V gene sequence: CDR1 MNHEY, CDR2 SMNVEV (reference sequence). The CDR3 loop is CASSLRGYEKLFF. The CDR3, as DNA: TGTGCCAGCAGTTTGCGGGGGTATGAAAAACTGTTTTTT.

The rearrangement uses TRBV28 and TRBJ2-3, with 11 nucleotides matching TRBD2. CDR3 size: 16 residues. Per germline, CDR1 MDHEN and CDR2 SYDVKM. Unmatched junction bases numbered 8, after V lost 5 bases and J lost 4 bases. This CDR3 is CASSLLAGGPADTQYF. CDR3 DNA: TGTGCCAGCAGTCTCTTAGCGGGAGGGCCGGCAGATACGCAGTATTTT.

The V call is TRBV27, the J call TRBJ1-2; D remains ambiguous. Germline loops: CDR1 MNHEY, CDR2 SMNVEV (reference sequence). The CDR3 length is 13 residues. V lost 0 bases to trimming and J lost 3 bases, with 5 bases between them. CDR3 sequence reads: CASSLSSDYGYTF. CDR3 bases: TGTGCCAGCAGTTTATCTTCTGACTATGGCTACACCTTC.

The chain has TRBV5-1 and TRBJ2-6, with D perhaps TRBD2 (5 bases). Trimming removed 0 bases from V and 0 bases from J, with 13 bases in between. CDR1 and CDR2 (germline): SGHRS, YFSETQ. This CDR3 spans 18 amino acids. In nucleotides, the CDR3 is TGCGCCAGCAGCTTGGTGGGAGTTGGGAGCTCTGGGGCCAACGTCCTGACTTTC. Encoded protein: CASSLVGVGSSGANVLTF.

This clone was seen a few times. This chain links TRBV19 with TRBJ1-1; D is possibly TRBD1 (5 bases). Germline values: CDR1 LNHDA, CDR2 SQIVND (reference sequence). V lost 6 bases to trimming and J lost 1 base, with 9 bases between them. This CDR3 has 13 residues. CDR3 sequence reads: CASSLTGNTEAFF. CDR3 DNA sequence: TGTGCCAGTAGCCTTACAGGGAACACTGAAGCTTTCTTT.

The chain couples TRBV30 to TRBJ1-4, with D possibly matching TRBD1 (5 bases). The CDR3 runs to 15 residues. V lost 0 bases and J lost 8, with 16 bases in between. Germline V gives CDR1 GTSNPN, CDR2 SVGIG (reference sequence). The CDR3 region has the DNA TGTGCCTGGAGTGTAAGGGGCAGGGTAGGCGAAAAACTGTTTTTT. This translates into CAWSVRGRVGEKLFF.

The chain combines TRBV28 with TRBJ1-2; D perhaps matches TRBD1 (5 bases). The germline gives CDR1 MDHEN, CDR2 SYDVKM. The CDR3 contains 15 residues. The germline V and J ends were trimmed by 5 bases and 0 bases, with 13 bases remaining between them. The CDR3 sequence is CASSVRGGANYGYTF. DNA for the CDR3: TGTGCCAGCAGTGTCCGTGGGGGGGCTAACTATGGCTACACCTTC.

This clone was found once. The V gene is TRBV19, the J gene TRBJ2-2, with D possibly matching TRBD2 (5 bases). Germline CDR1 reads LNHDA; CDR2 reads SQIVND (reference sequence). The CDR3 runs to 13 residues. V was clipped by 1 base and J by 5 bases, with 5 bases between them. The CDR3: CASSIAGTGELFF. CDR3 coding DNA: TGTGCCAGTAGTATAGCGGGGACCGGGGAGCTGTTTTTT.

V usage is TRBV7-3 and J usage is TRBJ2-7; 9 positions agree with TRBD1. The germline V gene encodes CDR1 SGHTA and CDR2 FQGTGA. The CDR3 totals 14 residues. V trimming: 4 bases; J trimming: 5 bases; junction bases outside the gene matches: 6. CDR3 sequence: CASSSGQGVHEQYF. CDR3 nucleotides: TGTGCCAGCAGCTCGGGACAGGGAGTCCACGAGCAGTACTTC.